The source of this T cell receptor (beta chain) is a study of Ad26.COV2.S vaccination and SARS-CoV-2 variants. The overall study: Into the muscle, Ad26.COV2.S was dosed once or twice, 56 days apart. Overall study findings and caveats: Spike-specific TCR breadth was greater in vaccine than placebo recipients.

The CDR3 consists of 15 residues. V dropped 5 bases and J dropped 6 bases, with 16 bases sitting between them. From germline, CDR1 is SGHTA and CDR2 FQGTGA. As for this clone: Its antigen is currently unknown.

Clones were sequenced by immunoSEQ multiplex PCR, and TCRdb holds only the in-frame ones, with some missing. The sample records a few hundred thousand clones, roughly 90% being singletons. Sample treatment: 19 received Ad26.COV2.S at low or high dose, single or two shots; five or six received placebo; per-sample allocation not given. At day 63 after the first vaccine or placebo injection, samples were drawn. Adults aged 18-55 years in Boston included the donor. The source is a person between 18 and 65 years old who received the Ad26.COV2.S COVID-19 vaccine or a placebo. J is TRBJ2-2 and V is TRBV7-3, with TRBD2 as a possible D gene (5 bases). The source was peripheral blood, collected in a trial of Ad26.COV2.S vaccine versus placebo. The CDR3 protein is CASSRGSYTAGELFF. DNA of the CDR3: TGTGCCAGCAGCCGGGGTAGTTATACGGCCGGGGAGCTGTTTTTT. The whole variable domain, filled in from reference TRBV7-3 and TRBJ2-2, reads GAGVSQTPSNKVTEKGKYVELRCDPISGHTALYWYRQSLGQGPEFLIYFQGTGAADDSGLPNDRFFAVRPEGSVSTLKIQRTERGDSAVYLCASSRGSYTAGELFFGEGSRLTVL.